The 22 T cell receptor beta chains reported below all come from one sample, sequenced in a study of response to subunit inactivated influenza vaccine. TCRdb reanalysed the RT-PCR reads using MiXCR and keeps one entry per CDR3 protein. The data contain more than 250,000 distinct CDR3 sequences, 20% to 25% of them singletons. The material was PBMCs from blood, obtained 21 months after vaccination. The receptors come from a man aged 45-69 years who received an inactivated influenza vaccine.

This chain connects TRBV11-2 to TRBJ1-3, with 11 bases identical to TRBD1. Germline CDR1 reads SGHAT; CDR2 reads FQNNGV. Losses at the gene ends were 5 bases for V and 0 bases for J; bases not matched to a gene: 9. CDR3 length equals 18 residues. The CDR3 spells CASSRARTGGPSGNTIYF. In DNA form, the CDR3 reads TGTGCCAGCAGCCGCGCCCGGACAGGGGGCCCCTCTGGAAACACCATATATTTT.

The rearrangement links TRBV4-1 to TRBJ2-7; 9 bases map to TRBD1. The CDR3 spans 15 residues. V lost 6 bases and J lost 5; bases outside the gene matches: 11. Germline CDR1 and CDR2: MGHRA and YSYEKL. The CDR3 bases are TGCGCCAGCAGTACCGCTGGGACAGGGTTCGACGAGCAGTACTTC. Translated, it gives CASSTAGTGFDEQYF.

There are many counts of this clonotype. This chain connects TRBV9 to TRBJ1-1; D is uncertain. This CDR3 spans 10 amino acids. Trimming stripped 1 base from V and 11 bases from J, with 6 bases between. Germline V lookup: CDR1 SGDLS, CDR2 YYNGEE. The CDR3, as DNA: TGTGCCAGCAGCGTAAAGAGGGCTTTCTTT. It yields the protein CASSVKRAFF.

The V call is TRBV9, the J call TRBJ2-1; tentative D call: TRBD1 (5 bases). The CDR3 contains 15 residues. V was cut by 0 bases and J by 4 bases, with 11 bases left in between. The germline gives CDR1 SGDLS, CDR2 YYNGEE. In nucleotides, the CDR3 is TGTGCCAGCAGCGTAGTTGGGGCCGGATACAATGAGCAGTTCTTC. It encodes CASSVVGAGYNEQFF.

This clonotype occurred many times. The J gene is TRBJ1-2, the V gene TRBV12-3 or TRBV12-4, with 10 bases matching TRBD1. With V trimmed by 4 bases and J by 1 base, 3 bases remained unmatched. The CDR3 has 15 amino acids. The CDR3 DNA reads as TGTGCCAGCAGTTCCCGGGACAGGGGTAACTATGGCTACACCTTC. It yields the protein CASSSRDRGNYGYTF.

This clonotype came up many times. The chain links TRBV5-1 to TRBJ1-1; D is undetermined. Germline CDR1 and CDR2: SGHRS and YFSETQ. The CDR3 loop spans 17 amino acids. Trimming cost V 4 bases and J 0 bases, with 19 bases left between them. The CDR3 protein is CASSPNPLRRMNTEAFF. The CDR3 bases are TGCGCCAGCAGCCCTAACCCCCTCAGAAGAATGAACACTGAAGCTTTCTTT.

This clonotype has a handful of counts. This chain uses TRBV4-3 with TRBJ2-2, with D possibly matching TRBD1 (5 bases). The germline V and J ends were trimmed by 4 bases and 0 bases, with 15 bases remaining between them. The CDR3 is made up of 17 amino acids. The V gene's germline CDR1 is LGHNA and CDR2 YSLEER. The CDR3 loop reads CASSPFTGDANTGELFF. Here the CDR3 DNA reads TGCGCCAGCAGCCCTTTTACAGGTGACGCGAACACCGGGGAGCTGTTTTTT.

This clonotype was observed a few times. The rearrangement joins TRBV30 to TRBJ1-2; the D is unclear. Trimming pared 1 base from V and 8 bases from J, leaving 11 bases between. CDR1 is GTSNPN, CDR2 SVGIG, per germline (reference sequence). The CDR3 runs to 12 residues. CDR3 in amino acids: CAWSETDWGYTF. Here the CDR3 DNA reads TGTGCCTGGAGTGAAACGGACTGGGGCTACACCTTC.

The gene calls are TRBV29-1 and TRBJ2-1; TRBD2 agrees at 7 bases. Trimming took 4 bases from V and 6 from J; bases not matched to a gene: 9. The germline V gene has CDR1 SQVTM and CDR2 ANQGSEA. The CDR3 is 14 residues long. The CDR3 protein is CSVVRSLAANEQFF. CDR3 bases: TGCAGCGTTGTGAGGAGTCTAGCGGCCAATGAGCAGTTCTTC.

This chain joins TRBV5-1 and TRBJ2-1; D unclear. V lost 3 bases, J lost 6 bases, and 16 bases lay in between. The CDR3 has 15 amino acids. Germline V gene lookup returns CDR1 SGHRS and CDR2 YFSETQ. The CDR3 loop reads CASSWTYSQGNEQFF. CDR3 DNA sequence: TGCGCCAGCAGCTGGACCTACAGCCAAGGCAATGAGCAGTTCTTC.

A remark on this clonotype: One end of the junction varies from germline; a read error may be responsible. The J gene is TRBJ2-1, the V gene TRBV28, with 10 bases aligning to TRBD2. CDR3 size: 18 residues. CDR1 MDHEN and CDR2 SYDVKM come from the germline V gene. Written as DNA, the CDR3 is TGTGCCAGCAGTCTCCCCTTCGTAGAGCGGGAGGGGTACAATGAGCAGTTTTTC. It encodes CASSLPFVEREGYNEQFF.

The CDR3 protein is CASSYSENTEAFF. CDR3 sequence (DNA): TGTGCCAGCAGCTATTCAGAGAACACTGAAGCTTTCTTT. The chain employs TRBV12-3 or TRBV12-4 and TRBJ1-1, with unresolved D. Trimming took 6 bases from V and 1 from J, leaving 9 bases between them. CDR3 length: 13 amino acids.

This clonotype has more than one count but fewer than ten. This rearrangement joins TRBV20-1 to TRBJ1-3; no reliable D call. The V end was cut by 1 base, the J end by 0 bases, with 10 bases between. The CDR3 has 15 residues. CDR1 is DFQATT and CDR2 is SNEGSKA in the germline V gene (reference sequence). In nucleotides, the CDR3 is TGCAGTGCTAGAGTAACACAGCTCTCTGGAAACACCATATATTTT. Translated, it gives CSARVTQLSGNTIYF.

CDR3 in DNA: TGTGCCAGCAGTAGATCGGACAGGAACACTGAAGCTTTCTTT. Its protein product is CASSRSDRNTEAFF. V usage is TRBV6-1 and J usage is TRBJ1-1; D perhaps matches TRBD1 (6 bases). The germline V gene has CDR1 MNHNS and CDR2 SASEGT. The CDR3 length is 14 residues. V lost 5 bases, J lost 1 base, and 11 bases lay in between.

This clonotype was seen a handful of times. The V call is TRBV9, the J call TRBJ2-3; D remains unclear. Germline assignment: CDR1 SGDLS and CDR2 YYNGEE. V gave up 0 bases and J gave up 0 bases, with 5 bases separating them. There are 14 residues in the CDR3. Written as DNA, the CDR3 is TGTGCCAGCAGCGTAGAAGTTAGCACAGATACGCAGTATTTT. It encodes CASSVEVSTDTQYF.

This clonotype was counted a few times. The chain carries TRBV6-1 and TRBJ2-5, with 7 bases lining up with TRBD2. There are 14 residues in the CDR3. CDR1 is MNHNS, CDR2 SASEGT, per germline. The V and J ends lost 6 bases and 2 bases, in that order; junction bases with no gene match: 6. CDR3 in amino acids: CASRPGTTQETQYF. CDR3 DNA sequence: TGTGCCAGCAGACCTGGGACTACGCAAGAGACCCAGTACTTC.

A few counts support this clonotype. The chain combines TRBV2 with TRBJ1-5; D unclear. CDR1 and CDR2 from the germline V gene are SNHLY and FYNNEI. There are 15 residues in the CDR3. The V end lost 3 bases, the J end lost 4 bases, and 13 bases lay between the germline ends. CDR3 in DNA: TGTGCCAGCAGTGACGCCGCGGCCTCAAATCAGCCCCAGCATTTT. It yields the protein CASSDAAASNQPQHF.

This clonotype was recorded many times. The gene calls are TRBV28 and TRBJ1-5; D unresolved. Germline CDR1 reads MDHEN; CDR2 reads SYDVKM. Trimming pared 7 bases from V and 5 bases from J, leaving 9 bases between. There are 12 residues in the CDR3. The CDR3 sequence: CASKWEDQPQHF. The CDR3 DNA reads TGTGCCAGCAAGTGGGAAGATCAGCCCCAGCATTTT. Supplemented by reference TRBV28 and TRBJ1-5, the full variable domain reads DVKVTQSSRYLVKRTGEKVFLECVQDMDHENMFWYRQDPGLGLRLIYFSYDVKMKEKGDIPEGYSVSREKKERFSLILESASTNQTSMYLCASKWEDQPQHFGDGTRLSIL.

Only a few counts were recorded for this clonotype. The rearrangement uses TRBV20-1 and TRBJ2-1; D ambiguous. V was pared by 3 bases and J by 0 bases, with 3 bases between. Per the germline V gene, CDR1 is DFQATT and CDR2 is SNEGSKA (reference sequence). The CDR3 sequence is 12 residues long. Here the CDR3 reads CSASRSYNEQFF. The CDR3 DNA reads as TGCAGTGCTAGCCGCTCCTACAATGAGCAGTTCTTC.

This chain links TRBV12-3 or TRBV12-4 with TRBJ2-7, with D unresolved. V was shortened by 2 bases and J by 5 bases, with 7 bases between the two germline ends. This CDR3 is 12 amino acids long. CDR3 region: CASSLLGNEQYF. In nucleotides, the CDR3 is TGTGCCAGCAGTTTACTGGGTAACGAGCAGTACTTC.

The chain has TRBV7-9 and TRBJ2-1; TRBD1 matches 9 bases. CDR3 length: 16 residues. Per the germline V gene, CDR1 is SEHNR and CDR2 is FQNEAQ (reference sequence). With 4 bases clipped from V and 3 bases from J, the junction kept 7 bases outside the gene matches. For the CDR3, the DNA is TGTGCCAGCAGCTCCTCCCGGGACAGGGTCTACAATGAGCAGTTCTTC. Translation: CASSSSRDRVYNEQFF.

The table lists this clonotype with a few counts. This chain links TRBV27 with TRBJ1-6, with D unclear. Germline V gene lookup returns CDR1 MNHEY and CDR2 SMNVEV (reference sequence). Trimming stripped 6 bases from V and 0 bases from J, with 12 bases between. This CDR3 comprises 16 residues. CDR3 region: CASRPTVSSYNSPLHF. The DNA for the CDR3 is TGTGCCAGCAGACCGACGGTGAGCTCCTATAATTCACCCCTCCACTTT.